The TCR beta chain under discussion was sequenced for a study of neurological immune-mediated disorders. On the study more broadly: Multiple sclerosis patients numbering approximately 35 comprised around 31 relapsing-remitting and 3 secondary progressive patients. Whole-study findings and limits: CDR3 amino acid sequences found in expanded clones were never shared across subjects, suggesting private repertoires in all groups.

CDR3 length: 13 residues. Germline V gene lookup returns CDR1 SGHRS and CDR2 YFSETQ. V was cut by 2 bases and J by 5 bases, with 8 bases left in between. Template-switch 5'RACE cDNA synthesis added a 10-nucleotide unique molecular identifier. One entry per CDR3 protein results from TCRdb running MiXCR on the 5' RACE reads. The sample lists tens of thousands of distinct CDR3 sequences; 4% to 6% were seen once. In this sample, this clonotype turned up many times. Its specificity is unknown. This chain links TRBV5-1 with TRBJ2-1; no firm D call. The specimen sequenced was PBMCs. This TCR came from a woman aged 50 to 65 with multiple sclerosis. As DNA, the CDR3 is TGCGCCAGCAGCTTCGACTCTCACAATGAGCAGTTCTTC. This codes for CASSFDSHNEQFF.